A single sample is the source of the 28 T cell receptor beta chains below, sequenced in a study of regulatory T cells in long-lasting Graves disease. The authors built TCR beta libraries using iRepertoire HTBI primers and Arm-PCR of CDR3 regions. MiXCR, run by TCRdb on the multiplex PCR reads, gives a single entry per CDR3 protein. This table holds about 540,000 distinct CDR3 sequences, roughly 13% found once. Described time point: newly diagnosed GD, antithyroid drugs for less than 3 months. The TCR library used RNA extracted from PBMCs. This sample was shared with a second study, whose subject was T cells in Graves' hyperthyroidism and ophthalmopathy.

Here the sequenced sample was peripheral blood mononuclear cells (PBMCs), taken at new diagnosis, from a patient treated with antithyroid drugs. The receptors originated from a man aged 25 to 45 with Graves disease.

The chain carries TRBV20-1 and TRBJ2-1; D not certain. Trimming took 1 base from V and 0 from J, leaving 13 bases between them. CDR3 length: 16 amino acids. The V gene's germline CDR1 is DFQATT and CDR2 SNEGSKA (reference sequence). In DNA, the CDR3 is TGCAGTGCTAGAGGCGCGCGCACTGGCTCCTACAATGAGCAGTTCTTC. Encoded protein: CSARGARTGSYNEQFF.

Points on this clonotype: A much larger clonotype is one base distant, so this may be a read error. This rearrangement joins TRBV7-8 to TRBJ1-5; TRBD1 matches 7 bases. The V gene's germline CDR1 is SGHVS and CDR2 FQNEAQ. The CDR3 length is 13 residues. CDR3 nucleotide sequence: TGTACCAGCAGCTTACAGGGGCAACAGCCCCAGCATTTT. Protein sequence: CTSSLQGQQPQHF. Full variable domain (missing parts from reference TRBV7-8 and TRBJ1-5): GAGVSQSPRYKVAKRGQDVALRCDPISGHVSLFWYQQALGQGPEFLTYFQNEAQLDKSGLPSDRFFAERPEGSVSTLKIQRTQQEDSAVYLCTSSLQGQQPQHFGDGTRLSIL.

This clonotype appeared many times. The chain carries TRBV6-1 and TRBJ2-1, with 12 bases fitting TRBD1. J gave up 7 bases and V 6 bases, and 4 bases lay outside the gene matches. This CDR3 spans 14 amino acids. Germline V CDR1 and CDR2: MNHNS, SASEGT. In DNA form, the CDR3 reads TGTGCCAGCAGGGGGGACAGGGGGCTTAATGAGCAGTTCTTC. Its protein is CASRGDRGLNEQFF.

This clonotype occurred many times. The rearrangement uses TRBV6-2 or TRBV6-3 and TRBJ1-2; D is uncertain. CDR1 is MNHEY and CDR2 is SVGEGT in the germline V gene. CDR3 length equals 14 residues. V lost 0 bases and J 4 bases, leaving 9 bases between the germline ends. CDR3 amino acids: CASSYSRTAYGYTF. CDR3 in DNA: TGTGCCAGCAGTTACTCCAGGACGGCCTATGGCTACACCTTC.

Many counts were recorded for this clonotype. V usage is TRBV12-3 or TRBV12-4 and J usage is TRBJ2-4; D is ambiguous. The V gene lost 6 bases and the J gene lost 5 bases, with 8 bases spanning the gap. The CDR3 has 12 residues. CDR3 residues: CASSGPQNIQYF. In DNA, the CDR3 is TGTGCCAGCAGCGGTCCCCAAAACATTCAGTACTTC.

This clonotype was seen repeatedly, ten times or more. The chain uses TRBV29-1 and TRBJ2-7, with D perhaps TRBD2 (7 bases). The length of the CDR3 is 15 residues. CDR1 and CDR2 from the germline V gene are SQVTM and ANQGSEA. V was shortened by 4 bases and J by 2 bases, with 18 bases between the two germline ends. The DNA of the CDR3 is TGCAGCGTTGGAGGCCCCGGGGGGCCTCCCTACGAGCAGTACTTC. Translation: CSVGGPGGPPYEQYF.

With respect to this clonotype: The junction departs from the called germline gene at one end, perhaps through a read error. V and J are TRBV7-9 and TRBJ2-5; no definite D call. From germline, CDR1 is SEHNR and CDR2 FQNEAQ (reference sequence). The CDR3 has 11 residues. The CDR3 coding sequence is TGTGCCAGCAGCTTAGGGCCGAATCGGTTCTTC. As protein: CASSLGPNRFF.

This clonotype was recorded at least ten times. The chain links TRBV7-9 to TRBJ2-7; D is possibly TRBD1 (5 bases). The V gene's germline CDR1 is SEHNR and CDR2 FQNEAQ (reference sequence). CDR3 length: 17 amino acids. V was shortened by 3 bases and J by 0 bases, with 18 bases between the two germline ends. The CDR3 sequence is CASSFRAPERSSYEQYF. In DNA form, the CDR3 reads TGTGCCAGCAGCTTCAGGGCCCCGGAGCGTTCCTCCTACGAGCAGTACTTC.

This clonotype was counted ten times or more. The chain carries TRBV7-2 and TRBJ1-4; no clear D gene. Germline CDR1 SGHTA, CDR2 FQGNSA. V was shortened by 2 bases and J by 4 bases, with 11 bases between the two germline ends. The CDR3 loop spans 15 amino acids. CDR3 sequence reads: CASSLKQDYNEKLFF. CDR3 bases: TGTGCCAGCAGCTTAAAGCAGGACTATAATGAAAAACTGTTTTTT. Using reference TRBV7-2 and TRBJ1-4 for the parts outside the CDR3, the full variable domain is GAGVSQSPSNKVTEKGKDVELRCDPISGHTALYWYRQSLGQGLEFLIYFQGNSAPDKSGLPSDRFSAERTGGSVSTLTIQRTQQEDSAVYLCASSLKQDYNEKLFFGSGTQLSVL.

The genes are TRBV19 and TRBJ2-1; 9 nucleotides line up with TRBD1. The germline V gene has CDR1 LNHDA and CDR2 SQIVND (reference sequence). The V and J ends lost 6 bases and 6 bases, in that order; junction bases with no gene match: 3. CDR3 length equals 13 residues. CDR3 protein: CASSGTGFNEQFF. CDR3 DNA sequence: TGTGCCAGTAGCGGGACAGGGTTCAATGAGCAGTTCTTC.

The chain couples TRBV25-1 to TRBJ2-1, with 9 bases fitting TRBD2. The length of the CDR3 is 15 residues. V dropped 6 bases and J dropped 4; count of bases not matched to a gene: 7. CDR1 and CDR2 from the germline V gene are MGHDK and SYGVNS. The CDR3 DNA is TGTGCCAGCAGCCGCCCGGCGGGAGGGTACAATGAGCAGTTCTTC. It translates to CASSRPAGGYNEQFF.

Many counts were recorded for this clonotype. The chain joins TRBV20-1 to TRBJ1-5, with TRBD1 matching over 9 bases. V was pared by 0 bases and J by 4 bases, with 1 base of the junction left unmatched. Germline V gene data show CDR1 as DFQATT and CDR2 as SNEGSKA (reference sequence). The CDR3 extends over 14 amino acids. CDR3 nucleotides: TGCAGTGCTAGAGAAGGACAGGGGAATCAGCCCCAGCATTTT. This codes for CSAREGQGNQPQHF.

Only a few counts were recorded for this clonotype. The chain joins TRBV5-1 to TRBJ1-2; possible D gene TRBD1, 5 bases. Germline loops: CDR1 SGHRS, CDR2 YFSETQ. The CDR3 is made up of 14 amino acids. V lost 1 base, J lost 8 bases, and 15 bases lay in between. In DNA, the CDR3 is TGCGCCAGCAGCTTGTATCGGGGAGGGGAAGGCTACACCTTC. Amino acid sequence: CASSLYRGGEGYTF.

This clonotype was detected only a few times. This chain uses TRBV6-2 or TRBV6-3 with TRBJ1-5; 10 bases map to TRBD1. CDR1 is MNHEY and CDR2 is SVGEGT in the germline V gene. CDR3 length: 14 residues. The V segment lost 6 bases and the J segment 4 bases; nucleotides outside the gene matches: 3. CDR3 region: CASRWTGGNQPQHF. CDR3 sequence (DNA): TGTGCCAGCAGATGGACAGGGGGAAATCAGCCCCAGCATTTT.

V gene TRBV2 combines with J gene TRBJ2-7; TRBD2 matches at 12 bases. Trimming at V came to 5 bases and at J to 0 bases, leaving 5 bases not matched to a gene. The germline V gene has CDR1 SNHLY and CDR2 FYNNEI. The CDR3 runs to 16 residues. CDR3 nucleotides: TGTGCCAGCAGTCGGACTAGCGGGACGAGCTCCTACGAGCAGTACTTC. Amino acids: CASSRTSGTSSYEQYF.

V gene TRBV20-1 combines with J gene TRBJ1-6; D uncertain. Germline V lookup: CDR1 DFQATT, CDR2 SNEGSKA (reference sequence). With 6 bases removed from V and 7 bases from J, the gap between germline ends came to 13 bases. There are 13 residues in the CDR3. CDR3 sequence reads: CSASGQINSPLHF. The CDR3, as DNA: TGCAGTGCCAGCGGTCAGATAAATTCACCCCTCCACTTT.

The chain recombines TRBV6-1 with TRBJ2-7; 12 bases map to TRBD2. The trim removed 8 bases at V and 9 bases at J, leaving 11 bases unmatched. The CDR3 spans 14 residues. From germline, CDR1 is MNHNS and CDR2 SASEGT. CDR3 protein: CASLGLAGPCGQYF. CDR3 nucleotide sequence: TGTGCCAGCTTAGGACTAGCGGGACCCTGCGGGCAGTACTTC.

This clonotype was recorded many times. J is TRBJ2-2 and V is TRBV10-3; maybe TRBD1 (6 bases). Trimming removed 0 bases from V and 6 bases from J, with 11 bases in between. Germline CDR1 ENHRY, CDR2 SYGVKD. The CDR3 sequence is 15 residues long. The CDR3 nucleotides are TGTGCCATCAGTGAGTCGGGGGCATTCGCCGGGGAGCTGTTTTTT. The encoded protein is CAISESGAFAGELFF.

V gene TRBV20-1 combines with J gene TRBJ1-2; D uncertain. V lost 5 bases, J lost 3 bases, and 13 bases lay in between. Per the germline V gene, CDR1 is DFQATT and CDR2 is SNEGSKA (reference sequence). The CDR3 is made up of 13 amino acids. The CDR3 is CSAERTMDYGYTF. In DNA form, the CDR3 reads TGCAGTGCTGAACGGACGATGGACTATGGCTACACCTTC.

This clonotype has only one observation. Just one base apart from a much larger clone, this may be a read error. The chain carries TRBV27 and TRBJ2-3; either TRBD1 or TRBD2 may fit D (5 bases each). The J call is uncertain, as TRBJ2-5 better fits the DNA end. The CDR3 is made up of 16 amino acids. The germline V gene has CDR1 MNHEY and CDR2 SMNVEV (reference sequence). DNA for the CDR3: TGTGCCAGCAGCCGGGGCCGGGGATATGTAGGGGAGACCCAGTACTTC. It encodes CASSRGRGYVGETQYF.

The chain couples TRBV5-1 to TRBJ2-2; the match to TRBD1 covers 8 bases. Germline values: CDR1 SGHRS, CDR2 YFSETQ. This CDR3 contains 14 residues. V gave up 4 bases and J gave up 6 bases; unmatched junction bases: 5. This CDR3 reads CASSEGTGPGELFF. The CDR3 nucleotides read TGCGCCAGCAGCGAGGGGACAGGACCCGGGGAGCTGTTTTTT.

This clonotype showed up just once. A much bigger clone sits one base away, suggesting this may be a read error. The CDR3 does not end in the conserved phenylalanine or tryptophan, so this is likely a read error. This chain joins TRBV29-1 and TRBJ2-3, with unresolved D. Trimming stripped 3 bases from V and 0 bases from J, with 4 bases between. This CDR3 spans 12 amino acids. Germline CDR1 and CDR2: SQVTM and ANQGSEA. The CDR3 DNA sequence: TGCAGCGTTGACACCAGCACAGATACGCAGTATCTT. Translating it yields CSVDTSTDTQYL.

The table lists this clonotype with a count of one. This may be a read error, as it is one base from a much larger clone. The rearrangement joins TRBV24-1 to TRBJ1-1, with D unresolved. V was trimmed by 11 bases and J by 1 base, leaving 4 bases between them. The CDR3 consists of 10 residues. Germline CDR1 and CDR2: KGHDR and SFDVKD. The CDR3: CAIKNTEAFF. For the CDR3, the DNA is TGTGCCATCAAGAACACTGAAGCTTTCTTT.

This clonotype was seen at least ten times. CDR3 coding DNA: TGTGCCAGCAGCTTATGGGGGAGTGGGGCCAACGTCCTGACTTTC. Its translation is CASSLWGSGANVLTF. The chain links TRBV11-2 to TRBJ2-6; either TRBD1 or TRBD2 may fit D (5 bases each). CDR1 SGHAT and CDR2 FQNNGV come from the germline V gene. The V end was cut by 2 bases, the J end by 3 bases, with 8 bases between. The CDR3 contains 15 residues.

This clonotype qualifies as large (0.1 to 1%). The V and J genes are TRBV2 and TRBJ2-5; 10 nucleotides agree with TRBD2. CDR3 size: 19 residues. Germline V gene data show CDR1 as SNHLY and CDR2 as FYNNEI. Trimming at V came to 3 bases and at J to 2 bases, leaving 15 bases not matched to a gene. CDR3 bases: TGTGCCAGCAGTGAGACTAGCGGGTATGGCATGGGGGAGCAAGAGACCCAGTACTTC. It is translated as CASSETSGYGMGEQETQYF.

The V gene is TRBV15, the J gene TRBJ2-5; D unresolved. Germline CDR1 LNHNV, CDR2 YYDKDF (reference sequence). The CDR3 loop spans 18 amino acids. V was clipped by 3 bases and J by 0 bases, with 20 bases between them. CDR3 sequence reads: CATSSRRILEMYQETQYF. The CDR3 DNA is TGTGCCACCAGCAGCCGACGAATCCTAGAGATGTACCAAGAGACCCAGTACTTC.

This clonotype was detected ten times or more. The gene calls are TRBV2 and TRBJ2-1; 12 positions match TRBD2. V shed 4 bases and J 4 bases; nucleotides not matched to a gene: 5. Germline-derived CDR1 and CDR2 are SNHLY and FYNNEI. The CDR3 has 16 residues. Here the CDR3 reads CASSGPLAGGYNEQFF. CDR3 coding DNA: TGTGCCAGCAGTGGACCGCTAGCGGGAGGGTACAATGAGCAGTTCTTC.

This clonotype was found a few times. The rearrangement uses TRBV10-2 and TRBJ1-6; D remains unclear. With 3 bases removed from V and 7 bases from J, the gap between germline ends came to 7 bases. In germline, CDR1 is WSHSY, CDR2 SAAADI. CDR3 length equals 13 residues. The CDR3 sequence: CASSDRRNSPLHF. DNA for the CDR3: TGCGCCAGCAGTGATAGGAGGAATTCACCCCTCCACTTT.